The next 9 T cell receptor beta chains were all read from a single sample in a study of blood T cell repertoires in COVID-19 (dated by TCRdb to 2018 to 2021). Libraries were prepared through the immunoSEQ multiplex PCR assay. As stored in TCRdb, this immuneACCESS dataset retains in-frame rearrangements with V and J assigned. A fraction of the clones does not appear; measured against another copy, unresolved V genes explain less than half of the discrepancy, and the remainder lacks a known reason. The sample table contains 130,000 to 150,000 clones; only one count was recorded for about 88% of them. The top ten constitute approximately 2.5% of the sample. Sequenced: peripheral blood. Receptors were obtained from a human donor with acute or convalescent COVID-19. The donor label of this sample is uncertain.

This rearrangement joins TRBV12-5 to TRBJ1-2, with a possible D match to TRBD1 (5 bases). Germline V gene lookup returns CDR1 LGHNT and CDR2 FRNRAP. V lost 7 bases to trimming and J lost 5 bases, with 17 bases between them. The CDR3 spans 14 residues. Here the CDR3 DNA reads TGTGCTAGTGCCTCGACCAGGGCAGGATATGGCTACACCTTC. Translating gives CASASTRAGYGYTF.

The chain has TRBV6-5 and TRBJ1-2, with TRBD1 identical over 8 bases. The CDR3 runs 14 residues. Trimming took 6 bases from V and 7 from J; bases not matched to a gene: 10. Looked up from germline, CDR1 is MNHEY and CDR2 is SVGAGI. DNA for the CDR3: TGTGCCAGCAGCCTAGGACAGGGAAGCTCTGGCTACACCTTC. Its translation is CASSLGQGSSGYTF.

The chain is built from TRBV5-1 and TRBJ1-3; D unclear. V shed 1 base and J shed 1 base, with 12 bases lying between them. The CDR3 covers 16 residues. The germline CDR1 and CDR2 sequences are SGHRS and YFSETQ. The CDR3 nucleotides are TGCGCCAGCAGCTTGTCGCCCACTGAATCTGGAAACACCATATATTTT. Encoded protein: CASSLSPTESGNTIYF.

This chain joins TRBV9 and TRBJ1-6; TRBD1 matches at 9 bases. The CDR3 runs to 15 residues. The junction had 2 bases not matched to a gene; V was cut back by 0 bases and J by 7 bases. Germline V gene sequence: CDR1 SGDLS, CDR2 YYNGEE. CDR3 region: CASSVEGTGNSPLHF. The CDR3 coding sequence is TGTGCCAGCAGCGTAGAAGGGACAGGGAATTCACCCCTCCACTTT.

V usage is TRBV27 and J usage is TRBJ1-2, with 8 nucleotides matching TRBD1. The ends lost 7 bases at V and 3 bases at J; junction bases unmatched: 4. The CDR3 is 13 residues long. Germline assignment: CDR1 MNHEY and CDR2 SMNVEV (reference sequence). CDR3 nucleotide sequence: TGTGCCAGCATGACAGGGGCGGACTATGGCTACACCTTC. Its protein product is CASMTGADYGYTF.

This clone was seen just once. This sequence joins TRBV6-5 and TRBJ1-3, with D unclear. Deletions cut 7 bases from V and 0 bases from J, with 13 bases between. The CDR3 covers 15 residues. Germline CDR1 MNHEY, CDR2 SVGAGI. The CDR3 region has the DNA TGTGCCAGCACCGCAAACGGGAACTCTGGAAACACCATATATTTT. This translates into CASTANGNSGNTIYF.

V and J are TRBV18 and TRBJ1-2; D is undetermined. The CDR3 spans 15 residues. The V and J ends lost 3 bases and 7 bases respectively, with 18 bases between them. Germline V lookup: CDR1 KGHSH, CDR2 LQKENI. The CDR3 loop is CASSPDRREMSGYTF. The DNA for the CDR3 is TGTGCCAGCTCACCCGATAGGAGGGAAATGAGTGGCTACACCTTC.

The chain is built from TRBV5-1 and TRBJ2-3, with 15 positions matching TRBD2. With 0 bases clipped from V and 5 bases from J, the junction kept 1 base outside the gene matches. CDR1 and CDR2 from the germline V gene are SGHRS and YFSETQ. This CDR3 region has 16 residues. As DNA, the CDR3 is TGCGCCAGCAGCTTGGGGACTAGCGGGGGGGAAGATACGCAGTATTTT. Its translation is CASSLGTSGGEDTQYF.

This chain connects TRBV18 to TRBJ2-7, with 7 positions matching TRBD1. Germline CDR1 is KGHSH and CDR2 is LQKENI. CDR3 length equals 14 residues. The V and J ends lost 4 bases and 2 bases, in that order; junction bases with no gene match: 5. The CDR3: CASSQRQGTYEQYV. The DNA of the CDR3 is TGTGCCAGCTCACAGAGACAGGGAACCTACGAGCAGTACGTC.